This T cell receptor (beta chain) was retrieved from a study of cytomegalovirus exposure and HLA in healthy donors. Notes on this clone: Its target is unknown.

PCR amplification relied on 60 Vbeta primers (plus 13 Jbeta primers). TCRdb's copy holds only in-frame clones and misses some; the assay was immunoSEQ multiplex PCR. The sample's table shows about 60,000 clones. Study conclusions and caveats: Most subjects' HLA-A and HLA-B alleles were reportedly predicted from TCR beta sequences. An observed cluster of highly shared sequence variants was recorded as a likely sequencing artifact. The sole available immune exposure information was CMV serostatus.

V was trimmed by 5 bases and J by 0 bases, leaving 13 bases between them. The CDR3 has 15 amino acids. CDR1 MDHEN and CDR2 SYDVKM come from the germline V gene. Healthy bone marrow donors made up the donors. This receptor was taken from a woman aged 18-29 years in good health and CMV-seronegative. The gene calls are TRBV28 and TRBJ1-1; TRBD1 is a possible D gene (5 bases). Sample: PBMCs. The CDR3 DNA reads TGTGCCAGCAGTCAACCCGACAGCATGAACACTGAAGCTTTCTTT. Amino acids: CASSQPDSMNTEAFF. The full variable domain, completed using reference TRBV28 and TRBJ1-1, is DVKVTQSSRYLVKRTGEKVFLECVQDMDHENMFWYRQDPGLGLRLIYFSYDVKMKEKGDIPEGYSVSREKKERFSLILESASTNQTSMYLCASSQPDSMNTEAFFGQGTRLTVV.